The TCR beta chain described here comes from a study of CXCR3-negative and CXCR3-positive naive CD8 T cells. Study results and limitations: Both naive subsets showed comparably high diversity, and memory CD8+ cells showed much lower diversity.

The CDR3 runs to 14 residues. CDR1 SGHNT and CDR2 YYREEE come from the germline V gene (reference sequence). Points on this clonotype: The antigen is unknown.

Each TRB cDNA library was prepared by 5' RACE (with UMI labels). TCRdb reanalyzed the 5' RACE reads, giving one entry per CDR3 protein sequence and no DNA. The sample data list roughly 8,200 distinct CDR3 sequences. This clonotype originated in a human donor in good health. Some clones in this sample may be carry-over from other donors' samples. The rearrangement uses TRBV5-4 and TRBJ2-1; the D call of TRBD2 rests on TCRdb alone, since no DNA is present to check it. The sample was naive CXCR3- CD8+ T cells from blood. Subset of the sample: CD45RO-CCR7+CD27+CD95- naive CD8+ T cells lacking CXCR3 (TNR3-). The CDR3 protein is CASSLSLNYGEQFF.